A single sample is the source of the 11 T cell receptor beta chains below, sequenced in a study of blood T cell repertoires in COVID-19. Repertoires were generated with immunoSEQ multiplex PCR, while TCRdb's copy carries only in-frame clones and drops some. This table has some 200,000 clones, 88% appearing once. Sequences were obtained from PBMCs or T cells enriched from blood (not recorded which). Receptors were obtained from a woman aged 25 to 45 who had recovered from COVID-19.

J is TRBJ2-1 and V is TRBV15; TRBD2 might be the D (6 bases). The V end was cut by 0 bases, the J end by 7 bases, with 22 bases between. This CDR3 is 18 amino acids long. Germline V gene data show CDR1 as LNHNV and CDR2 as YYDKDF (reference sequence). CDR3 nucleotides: TGTGCCACCAGCAGAGAGTATTATGTGGCGGACTATTGGAATGAGCAGTTCTTC. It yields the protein CATSREYYVADYWNEQFF.

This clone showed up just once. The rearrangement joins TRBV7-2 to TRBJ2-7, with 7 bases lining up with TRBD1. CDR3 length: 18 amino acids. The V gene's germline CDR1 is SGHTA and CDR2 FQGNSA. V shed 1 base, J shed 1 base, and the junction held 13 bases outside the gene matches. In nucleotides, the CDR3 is TGTGCCAGCAGCTTAGTTAGAGGGTCCCGGGACAGATCCTACGAGCAGTACTTC. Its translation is CASSLVRGSRDRSYEQYF. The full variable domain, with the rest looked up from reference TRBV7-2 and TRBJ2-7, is GAGVSQSPSNKVTEKGKDVELRCDPISGHTALYWYRQSLGQGLEFLIYFQGNSAPDKSGLPSDRFSAERTGGSVSTLTIQRTQQEDSAVYLCASSLVRGSRDRSYEQYFGPGTRLTVT.

The CDR3, as DNA: TGTGCCAGCAGCTTGGCTAAGGAGGCCAAAAACATTCAGTACTTC. This codes for CASSLAKEAKNIQYF. The chain employs TRBV7-6 and TRBJ2-4; D is undetermined. The ends were cut back, 3 bases at V and 1 base at J, with 10 bases in the middle. Germline V gene lookup returns CDR1 SGHVS and CDR2 FNYEAQ. The CDR3 loop spans 15 amino acids.

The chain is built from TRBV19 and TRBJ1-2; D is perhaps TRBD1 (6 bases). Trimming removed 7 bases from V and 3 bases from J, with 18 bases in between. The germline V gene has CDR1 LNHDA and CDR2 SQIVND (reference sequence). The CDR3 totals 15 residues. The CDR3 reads CASKVAGEGDYGYTF. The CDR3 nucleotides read TGTGCCAGTAAGGTCGCAGGGGAAGGCGACTATGGCTACACCTTC.

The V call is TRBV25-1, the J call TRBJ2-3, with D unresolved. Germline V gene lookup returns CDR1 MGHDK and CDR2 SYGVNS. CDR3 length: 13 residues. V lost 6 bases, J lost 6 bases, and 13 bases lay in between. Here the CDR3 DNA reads TGTGCCAGCAGCGAAGACTTCACGGATACGCAGTATTTT. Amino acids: CASSEDFTDTQYF.

The CDR3 loop reads CASSRDTQGAFF. The CDR3 DNA sequence: TGTGCCAGCTCAAGGGACACCCAGGGGGCTTTCTTT. This chain joins TRBV18 and TRBJ1-1, with TRBD1 as a possible D gene (6 bases). The CDR3 runs to 12 residues. V lost 5 bases, J lost 11 bases, and 15 bases lay in between. Per germline, CDR1 KGHSH and CDR2 LQKENI. Variable domain in full (rest from reference TRBV18 and TRBJ1-1): NAGVMQNPRHLVRRRGQEARLRCSPMKGHSHVYWYRQLPEEGLKFMVYLQKENIIDESGMPKERFSAEFPKEGPSILRIQQVVRGDSAAYFCASSRDTQGAFFGQGTRLTVV.

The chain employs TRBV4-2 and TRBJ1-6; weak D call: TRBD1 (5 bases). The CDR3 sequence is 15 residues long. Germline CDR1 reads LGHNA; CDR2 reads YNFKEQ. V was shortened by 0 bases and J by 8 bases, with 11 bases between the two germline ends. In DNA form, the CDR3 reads TGTGCCAGCAGCCAAGAGGTCAGGGAGGATTCACCCCTCCACTTT. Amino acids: CASSQEVREDSPLHF.

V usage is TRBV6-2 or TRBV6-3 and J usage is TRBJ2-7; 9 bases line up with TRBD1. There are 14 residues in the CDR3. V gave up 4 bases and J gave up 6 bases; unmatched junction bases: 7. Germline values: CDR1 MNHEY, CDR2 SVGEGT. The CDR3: CASSLSGQGFEQYF. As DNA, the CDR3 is TGTGCCAGCAGTTTGTCCGGACAGGGGTTCGAGCAGTACTTC.

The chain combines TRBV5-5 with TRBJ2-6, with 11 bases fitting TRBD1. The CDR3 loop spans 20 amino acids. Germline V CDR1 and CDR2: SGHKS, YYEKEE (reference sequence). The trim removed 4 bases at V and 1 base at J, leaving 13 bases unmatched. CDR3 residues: CASSPWLVGQGVSGANVLTF. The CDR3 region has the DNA TGTGCCAGCAGCCCGTGGCTGGTGGGACAGGGGGTTTCTGGGGCCAACGTCCTGACTTTC.

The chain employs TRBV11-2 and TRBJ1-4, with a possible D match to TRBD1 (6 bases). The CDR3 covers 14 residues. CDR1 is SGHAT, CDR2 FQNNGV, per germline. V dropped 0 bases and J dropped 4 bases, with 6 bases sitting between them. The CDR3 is CASSLEQGNEKLFF. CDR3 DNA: TGTGCCAGCAGCTTAGAACAGGGTAATGAAAAACTGTTTTTT.

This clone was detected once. CDR3 bases: TGTGCCAGCTCACAAGGTCAGGGACAGGGGAATGAAAAACTGTTTTTT. Translated: CASSQGQGQGNEKLFF. The gene calls are TRBV18 and TRBJ1-4, with 10 bases that match TRBD1. Germline loops: CDR1 KGHSH, CDR2 LQKENI. J lost 5 bases, V lost 4 bases, and 7 bases had no gene match. CDR3 length: 16 amino acids.